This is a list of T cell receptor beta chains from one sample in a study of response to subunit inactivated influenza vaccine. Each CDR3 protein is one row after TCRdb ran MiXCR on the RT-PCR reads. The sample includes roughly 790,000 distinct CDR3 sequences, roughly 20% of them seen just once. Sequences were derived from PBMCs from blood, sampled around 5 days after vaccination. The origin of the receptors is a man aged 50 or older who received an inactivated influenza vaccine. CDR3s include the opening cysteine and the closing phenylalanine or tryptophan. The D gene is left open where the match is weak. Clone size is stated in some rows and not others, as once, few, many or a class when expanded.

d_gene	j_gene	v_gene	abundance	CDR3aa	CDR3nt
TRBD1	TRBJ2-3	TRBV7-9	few	CASSVGQAGSDTQYF	TGTGCCAGCAGCGTAGGACAGGCAGGTTCCGATACGCAGTATTTT
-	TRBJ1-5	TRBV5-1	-	CATGAPAYSNQPQHF	TGCGCCACCGGGGCCCCGGCCTATAGCAATCAGCCCCAGCATTTT
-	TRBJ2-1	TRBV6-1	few	CASSEAASAYNEQFF	TGTGCCAGCAGTGAAGCCGCTAGCGCATACAATGAGCAGTTCTTC
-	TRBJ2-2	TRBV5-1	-	CASSLSWRGTGELFF	TGCGCCAGCAGCTTGTCTTGGCGGGGTACCGGGGAGCTGTTTTTT
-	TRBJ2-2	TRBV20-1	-	CSARDNSRLFF	TGCAGTGCTAGAGATAATTCCCGACTGTTTTTT
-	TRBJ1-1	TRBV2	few	CATLKNTEAFF	TGTGCCACCTTGAAGAACACTGAAGCTTTCTTT
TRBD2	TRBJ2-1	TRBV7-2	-	CASSATGTSVYNEQFF	TGTGCCAGCAGCGCGACCGGGACTAGCGTCTACAATGAGCAGTTCTTC
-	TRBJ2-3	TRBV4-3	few	CASSHRGDRSTDTQYF	TGCGCCAGCAGCCACCGAGGTGACAGGAGCACAGATACGCAGTATTTT
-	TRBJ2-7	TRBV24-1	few	CATSDPGREPYEQYF	TGTGCCACCAGTGATCCGGGACGCGAACCCTACGAGCAGTACTTC
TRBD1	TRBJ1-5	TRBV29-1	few	CSVGQGPNSPQHF	TGCAGCGTGGGACAGGGGCCAAACTCGCCCCAGCATTTT
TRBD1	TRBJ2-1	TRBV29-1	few	CSVSWTGRTSYYNEQFF	TGCAGCGTTTCTTGGACAGGGCGTACAAGTTACTACAATGAGCAGTTCTTC
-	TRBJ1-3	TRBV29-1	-	CSVESGRGNTIYF	TGCAGCGTTGAATCAGGTCGCGGAAACACCATATATTTT
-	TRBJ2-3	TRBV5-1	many	CASSLDDSTGTQYF	TGCGCCAGCAGCTTGGACGATAGCACGGGTACGCAGTATTTT
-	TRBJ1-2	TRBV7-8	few	CASSGGVGGYTF	TGTGCCAGCAGCGGAGGAGTGGGGGGCTACACCTTC
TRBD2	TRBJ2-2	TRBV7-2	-	CASSPGSGRDTGELFF	TGTGCCAGCAGCCCGGGAAGCGGGAGAGACACCGGGGAGCTGTTTTTT
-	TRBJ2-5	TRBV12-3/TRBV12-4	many	CASSSPGSLETQYF	TGTGCCAGCAGTTCTCCGGGGTCTTTAGAGACCCAGTACTTC
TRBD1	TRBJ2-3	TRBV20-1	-	CSASGGDVTDTQYF	TGCAGTGCCTCAGGGGGAGACGTCACAGATACGCAGTATTTT
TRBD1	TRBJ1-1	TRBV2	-	CASRSQGRTEAFF	TGTGCCAGCAGATCACAGGGGAGGACTGAAGCTTTCTTT
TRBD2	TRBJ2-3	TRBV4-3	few	CASSQWAGVADTQYF	TGCGCCAGCAGCCAATGGGCGGGAGTGGCAGATACGCAGTATTTT
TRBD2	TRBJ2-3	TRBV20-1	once	CSAKKGTSGHTDTQYF	TGCAGTGCCAAAAAAGGGACTAGCGGACACACAGATACGCAGTATTTT
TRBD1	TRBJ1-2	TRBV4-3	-	CASSQSWTGTNYGYTF	TGCGCCAGCAGCCAATCTTGGACAGGGACTAACTATGGCTACACCTTC
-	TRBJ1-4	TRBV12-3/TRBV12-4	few	CASSPGRDRNEKLFF	TGTGCCAGCAGTCCAGGCCGGGACCGAAATGAAAAACTGTTTTTT